This entry features one T cell receptor (beta chain) sequence. Its antigen is unknown. Germline is not matched at one junction end, which may reflect a read error. RNA was isolated from bulk, unsorted tissue, and RNA quality was assessed with a NanoDrop ND-1000 and an Agilent 2100. Newly diagnosed lung cancer patients without prior chemotherapy who had been admitted for thoracic surgery in China between August and November 2014 were enrolled as donors. Anyone who had undergone radiotherapy or chemotherapy before, or who had another cancer at the same time, was left out of the study. Pieces of surgical tissue measuring about 1-2.1 cm3 were kept in RNAlater solution and stored at -80 degrees C until use. The data were taken from a study of tumor and adjacent non-tumor tissue in lung cancer (dated 2018 in TCRdb). With respect to the entire study: Of the cohort, about a dozen patients had adenocarcinoma, 2 had squamous cell carcinoma and 1 had small cell lung cancer. In total, sequencing yielded fewer than 150 million productive TCRbeta reads, which works out to an average of about 4.17 million reads per sample. Ages among the roughly 15 patients ranged from about 30 to 85 years, there were roughly 10 men and 5 women, and disease was at TNM stage I to III. TCRbeta CDR3 sequencing was performed on more than 25 paired specimens, with one tumor sample and one normal lung sample collected per patient. Using bulk TCRbeta repertoires from some 16 lung cancer patients, the study set lung tumor tissue side by side with matched distant non-tumor lung tissue. The study at large found these results: The sequencing platform is not named in the methods, and unique molecular identifiers are not mentioned. Significantly higher TCR diversity was found in younger patients, and higher tumor TCR diversity was associated with shorter overall and disease-free survival. Because peripheral blood was not sequenced, the blood TCRbeta repertoires of the lung cancer patients in the study went unexamined. The top 100 clones made up a significantly larger cumulative share of the repertoire in normal lung than in tumor tissue. With only 15 patients in the cohort, the authors noted that larger samples and more detailed clinical data are needed. TCR diversity (inverse Simpson) was significantly higher in tumor than in normal lung tissue (roughly 430 vs 170, P = 0.0075, Mann-Whitney U test).

The library came from multiplex PCR. TCRdb names Illumina HiSeq 2500 as the instrument used. TCRbeta libraries were constructed through three rounds of nested PCR with primers (Table S4) according to protocols adapted from ARM-PCR. Before sequencing, PCR products in the 200-500 bp range were cut out of the gel and cleaned up using the QIAquick gel extraction kit. The study's processing was this. Trimmomatic was used to clean the reads, FLASH merged the cleaned reads into complete CDR3 sequences, and MiTCR assigned the sequences to V(D)J germline segments. Clonal diversity was computed as the inverse Simpson's index with VDJtools. In-frame sequences lacking a premature stop codon were counted as productive reads. Clones were called with MiXCR by TCRdb after fastp trimmed the public reads at Q25, and only in-frame beta chains were retained. Rows with a matching CDR3 protein are joined into one entry that keeps the most common DNA and genes. TCRdb, rather than the study authors, made the V and J calls. In this sample the table shows 70,000 to 90,000 distinct CDR3 sequences, roughly 80% of which occur a single time. Jointly, the top ten make up about an eighth of the sample.

The germline V gene (reference sequence) yields DFQATT for CDR1 and SNEGSKA for CDR2. The CDR3 measures 10 amino acids from cysteine to phenylalanine. Solely the CDR3 DNA is kept, with 30 bases framed from the first base. Rearrangement joined TRBV20-1 to TRBJ1-2; the D gene is perhaps TRBD1, on 6 matching bases. The sample consisted of lung tumor tissue. The receptor's source is a woman aged 45-59 years with non-small cell lung cancer. The CDR3 is CIGTNYGYTF. The DNA sequence reads TGCATTGGGACAAACTATGGCTACACCTTT.